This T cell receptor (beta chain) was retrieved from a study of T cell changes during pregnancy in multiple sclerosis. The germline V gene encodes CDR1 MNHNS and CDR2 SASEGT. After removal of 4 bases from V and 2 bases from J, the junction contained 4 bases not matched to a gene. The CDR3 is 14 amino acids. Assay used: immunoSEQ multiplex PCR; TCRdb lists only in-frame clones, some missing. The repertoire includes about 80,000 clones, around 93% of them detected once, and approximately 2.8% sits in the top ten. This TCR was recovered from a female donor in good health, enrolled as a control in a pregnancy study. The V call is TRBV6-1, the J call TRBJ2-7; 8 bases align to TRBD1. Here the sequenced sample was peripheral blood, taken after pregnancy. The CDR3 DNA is TGTGCCAGCAGTGTAGGACAGGGCACCTACGAGCAGTACTTC. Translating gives CASSVGQGTYEQYF.